Included here is one TCR beta chain sequence, with context. V gave up 0 bases and J gave up 0 bases; unmatched junction bases: 5. Germline V CDR1 and CDR2: SGDLS, YYNGEE. This CDR3 is built from 17 residues. These data originate in a study of blood T cell repertoires in COVID-19. Original methodology: How many nucleated cells were present was estimated from reference gene primer amplification. TCRdb's copy holds only in-frame clones and misses some; the assay was immunoSEQ multiplex PCR. D and trimming come from the DNA, and the V and J calls and clone size come from that table. Among around 200,000 clones listed, about four fifths were seen once.

The material sequenced was peripheral blood. This rearrangement joins TRBV9 to TRBJ1-4; the match to TRBD1 covers 7 bases. This receptor was taken from a woman aged 40 to 49 with active or convalescent COVID-19. DNA for the CDR3: TGTGCCAGCAGCGTAGTAGGACAGGTTACAACTAATGAAAAACTGTTTTTT. Protein sequence: CASSVVGQVTTNEKLFF. The entire variable domain, with the rest obtained from reference TRBV9 and TRBJ1-4, is as follows: DSGVTQTPKHLITATGQRVTLRCSPRSGDLSVYWYQQSLDQGLQFLIQYYNGEERAKGNILERFSAQQFPDLHSELNLSSLELGDSALYFCASSVVGQVTTNEKLFFGSGTQLSVL.